This T cell receptor (beta chain) emerged from a study of identifying expanded T cells in peripheral blood. Healthy donors had no documented immune events, such as infections, while sampled. This clone turned up a few times. TCRdb keeps only in-frame clones here, not all; method: immunoSEQ multiplex PCR. This sample has approximately 100,000 clones; approximately 90% occur once, and the top ten carry 17%. Germline V gene lookup returns CDR1 SNHLY and CDR2 FYNNEI. V lost 6 bases and J 7 bases, leaving 13 bases between the germline ends. CDR3 size: 13 residues. The TCR comes from a person aged 18 to 70 in good health. The specimen sequenced was blood. V gene TRBV2 combines with J gene TRBJ1-5, with unresolved D. The CDR3 nucleotides are TGTGCCAGCAGAAGTAGGGTTTTCCAGCCCCAGCATTTT. Translated: CASRSRVFQPQHF.